This T cell receptor (beta chain) stems from a study of T-cell memory formation after mild COVID-19. Concerning this clonotype itself: Its matching antigen is unknown.

V was clipped by 6 bases and J by 12 bases; unmatched bases: 8. There are 11 residues in the CDR3. 5'RACE with constant-segment primers built TCRalpha and TCRbeta cDNA libraries with UMIs. One entry per CDR3 protein, called by TCRdb with MiXCR from the 5' RACE reads. This sample has over 150,000 distinct CDR3 sequences, with around a fifth found just once. Findings and limits, study-wide: In second-wave clones peaking day 37, SARS-CoV-2 specificity remained unconfirmed.

The specimen sequenced was PBMCs or a T cell subset sorted from them (not recorded which). The origin of this receptor is an adult woman who had mild COVID-19 (a few samples of this study predate the infection). Cell type and time point are not known. The J gene is TRBJ2-7, the V gene TRBV12-3 or TRBV12-4; 7 nucleotides line up with TRBD1. CDR3 amino acids: CASSPGTATYF. CDR3 DNA: TGTGCCAGCAGCCCCGGGACAGCAACGTACTTC.